This TCR beta chain was identified during a study of blood T cell repertoires in COVID-19. Clones were read by immunoSEQ multiplex PCR, and TCRdb kept only the in-frame ones, dropping some. Among around 250,000 clones listed, approximately 90% were seen once. This receptor was taken from a human donor in a cohort exposed to, infected with or recovered from COVID-19 (not recorded which). The donor label of this sample is uncertain. Sequenced: PBMCs or T cells enriched from blood (not recorded which).

CDR3 amino acids: CASSSEIGNTIYF. The CDR3 bases are TGCGCCAGCAGCTCTGAGATTGGAAACACCATATATTTT. This chain joins TRBV5-1 and TRBJ1-3; D not resolved. CDR1 and CDR2 from the germline V gene are SGHRS and YFSETQ. The V and J ends lost 3 bases and 3 bases respectively, with 7 bases between them. The CDR3 has 13 amino acids.